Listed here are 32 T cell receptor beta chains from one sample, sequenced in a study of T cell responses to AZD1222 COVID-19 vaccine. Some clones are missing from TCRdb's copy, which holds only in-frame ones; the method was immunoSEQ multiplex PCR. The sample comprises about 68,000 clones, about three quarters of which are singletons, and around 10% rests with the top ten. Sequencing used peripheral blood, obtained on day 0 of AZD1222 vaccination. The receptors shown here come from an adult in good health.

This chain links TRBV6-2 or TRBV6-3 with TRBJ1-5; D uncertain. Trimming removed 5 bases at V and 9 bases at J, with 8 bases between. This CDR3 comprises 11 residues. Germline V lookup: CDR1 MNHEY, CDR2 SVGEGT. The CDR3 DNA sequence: TGTGCCAGCAGTCGAGATGGGCCCCAGCATTTT. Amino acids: CASSRDGPQHF.

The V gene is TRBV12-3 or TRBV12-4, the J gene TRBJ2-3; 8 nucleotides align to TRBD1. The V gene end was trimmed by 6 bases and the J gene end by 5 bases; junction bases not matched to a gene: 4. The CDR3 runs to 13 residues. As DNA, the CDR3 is TGTGCCAGCAGGGACAGGGTGGTAGATACGCAGTATTTT. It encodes CASRDRVVDTQYF.

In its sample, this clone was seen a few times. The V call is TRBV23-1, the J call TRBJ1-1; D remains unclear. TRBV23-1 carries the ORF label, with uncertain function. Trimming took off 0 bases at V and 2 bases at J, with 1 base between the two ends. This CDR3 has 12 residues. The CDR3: CASSQSNTEAFF. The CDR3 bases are TGCGCCAGCAGTCAATCTAACACTGAAGCTTTCTTT.

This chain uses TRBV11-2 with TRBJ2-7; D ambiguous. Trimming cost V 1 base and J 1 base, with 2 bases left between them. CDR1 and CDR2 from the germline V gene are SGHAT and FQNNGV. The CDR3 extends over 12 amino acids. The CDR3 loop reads CASSLVSYEQYF. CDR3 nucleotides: TGTGCCAGCAGCTTAGTTTCCTACGAGCAGTACTTC.

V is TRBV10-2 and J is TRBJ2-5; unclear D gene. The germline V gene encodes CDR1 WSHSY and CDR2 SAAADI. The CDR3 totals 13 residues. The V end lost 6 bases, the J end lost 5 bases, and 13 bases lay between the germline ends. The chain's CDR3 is CASRDGPSETQYF. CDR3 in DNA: TGCGCCAGCAGAGACGGTCCCTCGGAGACCCAGTACTTC.

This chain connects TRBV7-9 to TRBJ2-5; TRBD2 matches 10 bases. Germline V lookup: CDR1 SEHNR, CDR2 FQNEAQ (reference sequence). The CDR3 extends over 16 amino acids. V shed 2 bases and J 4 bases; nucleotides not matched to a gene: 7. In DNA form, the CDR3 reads TGTGCCAGCAGCTTATTTCAGCGGGGGGGCCCAGAGACCCAGTACTTC. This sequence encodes CASSLFQRGGPETQYF.

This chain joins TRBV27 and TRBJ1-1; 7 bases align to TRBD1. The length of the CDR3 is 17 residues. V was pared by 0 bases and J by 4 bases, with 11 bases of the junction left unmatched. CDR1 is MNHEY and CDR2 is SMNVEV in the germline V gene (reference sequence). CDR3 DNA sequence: TGTGCCAGCAGTTTATCCAAGAGGGGGCGCAGGGGCACTGAAGCTTTCTTT. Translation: CASSLSKRGRRGTEAFF.

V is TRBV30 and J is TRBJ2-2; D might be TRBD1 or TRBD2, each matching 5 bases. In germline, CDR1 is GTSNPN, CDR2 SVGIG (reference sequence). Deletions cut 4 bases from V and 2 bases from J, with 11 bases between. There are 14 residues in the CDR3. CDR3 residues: CAWKGDVNTGELFF. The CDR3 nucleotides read TGTGCCTGGAAAGGGGACGTTAACACCGGGGAGCTGTTTTTT.

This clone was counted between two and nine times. CDR3: CASVSTVYQPQHF. The DNA of the CDR3 is TGTGCCAGTGTCAGTACGGTCTATCAGCCCCAGCATTTT. The chain couples TRBV6-5 to TRBJ1-5; D unresolved. The V gene's germline CDR1 is MNHEY and CDR2 SVGAGI. The length of the CDR3 is 13 residues. Trimming pared 9 bases from V and 5 bases from J, leaving 14 bases between.

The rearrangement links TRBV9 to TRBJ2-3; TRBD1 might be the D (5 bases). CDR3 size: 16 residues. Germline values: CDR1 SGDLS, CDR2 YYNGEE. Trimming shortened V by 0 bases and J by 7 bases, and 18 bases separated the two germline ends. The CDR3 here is CASSVGDRVGIYTQYF. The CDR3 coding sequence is TGTGCCAGCAGCGTAGGTGACAGAGTTGGGATCTATACGCAGTATTTT.

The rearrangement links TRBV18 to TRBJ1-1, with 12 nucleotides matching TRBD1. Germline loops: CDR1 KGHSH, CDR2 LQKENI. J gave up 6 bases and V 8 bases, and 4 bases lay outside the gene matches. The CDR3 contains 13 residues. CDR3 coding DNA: TGTGCCAGCGCCCGGGACAGGGGGCCTGAAGCTTTCTTT. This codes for CASARDRGPEAFF.

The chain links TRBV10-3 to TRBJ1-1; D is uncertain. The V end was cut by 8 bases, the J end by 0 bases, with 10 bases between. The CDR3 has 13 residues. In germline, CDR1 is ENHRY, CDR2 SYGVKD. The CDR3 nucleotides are TGTGCCATCCGGGCGGAGGTGAACACTGAAGCTTTCTTT. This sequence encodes CAIRAEVNTEAFF.

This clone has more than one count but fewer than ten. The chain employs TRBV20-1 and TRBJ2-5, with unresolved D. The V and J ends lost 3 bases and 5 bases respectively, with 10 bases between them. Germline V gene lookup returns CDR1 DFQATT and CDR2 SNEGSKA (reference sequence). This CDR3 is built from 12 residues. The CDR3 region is CSASSRRETQYF. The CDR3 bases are TGCAGTGCTAGTTCCAGACGCGAGACCCAGTACTTC.

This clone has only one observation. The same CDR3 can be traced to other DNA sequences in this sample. The CDR3 nucleotides read TGTGCCAGCTCGCCAGGGACAGGGTCGGGCGAGCAGTACTTC. This translates into CASSPGTGSGEQYF. This chain links TRBV18 with TRBJ2-7, with 9 bases lining up with TRBD1. CDR1 is KGHSH and CDR2 is LQKENI in the germline V gene. With 6 bases clipped from V and 6 bases from J, the junction kept 9 bases outside the gene matches. The CDR3 length is 14 residues.

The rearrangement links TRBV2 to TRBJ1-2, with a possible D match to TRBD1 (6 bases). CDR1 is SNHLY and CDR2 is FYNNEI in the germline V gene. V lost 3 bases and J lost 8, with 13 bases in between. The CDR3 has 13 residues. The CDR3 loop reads CASSDLGQYGYTF. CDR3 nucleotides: TGTGCCAGCAGTGATTTAGGACAGTACGGCTACACCTTC.

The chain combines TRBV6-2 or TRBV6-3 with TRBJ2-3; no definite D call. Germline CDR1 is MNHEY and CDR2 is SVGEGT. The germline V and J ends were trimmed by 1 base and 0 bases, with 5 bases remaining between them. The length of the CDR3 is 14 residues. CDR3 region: CASSYLKSTDTQYF. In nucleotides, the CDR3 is TGTGCCAGCAGTTACTTGAAAAGCACAGATACGCAGTATTTT.

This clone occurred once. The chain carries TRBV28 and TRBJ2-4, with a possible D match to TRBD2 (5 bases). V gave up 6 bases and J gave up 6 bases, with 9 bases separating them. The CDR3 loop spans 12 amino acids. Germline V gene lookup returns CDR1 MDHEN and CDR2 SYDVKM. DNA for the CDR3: TGTGCCAGCAGCCCGCTAGCAAACATTCAGTACTTC. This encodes CASSPLANIQYF.

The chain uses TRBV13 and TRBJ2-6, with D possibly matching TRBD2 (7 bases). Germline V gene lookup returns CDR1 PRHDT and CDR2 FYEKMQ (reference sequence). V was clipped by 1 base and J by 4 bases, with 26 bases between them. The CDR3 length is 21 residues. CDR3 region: CASSLDAERRGRLRGANVLTF. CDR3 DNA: TGTGCCAGCAGCTTAGACGCGGAGCGGCGGGGGCGGCTTAGGGGGGCCAACGTCCTGACTTTC.

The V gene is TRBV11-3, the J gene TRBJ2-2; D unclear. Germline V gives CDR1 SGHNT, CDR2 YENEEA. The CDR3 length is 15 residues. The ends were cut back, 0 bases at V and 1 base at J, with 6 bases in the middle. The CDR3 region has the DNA TGTGCCAGCAGCTTAGATTATGGGAACACCGGGGAGCTGTTTTTT. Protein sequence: CASSLDYGNTGELFF.

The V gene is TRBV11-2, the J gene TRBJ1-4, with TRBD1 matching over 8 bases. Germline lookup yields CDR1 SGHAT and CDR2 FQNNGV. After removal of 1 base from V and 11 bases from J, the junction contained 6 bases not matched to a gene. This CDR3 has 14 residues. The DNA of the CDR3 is TGTGCCAGCAGCTTAGGGACAGGGCTCCCCAAACTGTTTTTT. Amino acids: CASSLGTGLPKLFF. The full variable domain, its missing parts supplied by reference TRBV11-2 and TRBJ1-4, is EAGVAQSPRYKIIEKRQSVAFWCNPISGHATLYWYQQILGQGPKLLIQFQNNGVVDDSQLPKDRFSAERLKGVDSTLKIQPAKLEDSAVYLCASSLGTGLPKLFFGSGTQLSVL.

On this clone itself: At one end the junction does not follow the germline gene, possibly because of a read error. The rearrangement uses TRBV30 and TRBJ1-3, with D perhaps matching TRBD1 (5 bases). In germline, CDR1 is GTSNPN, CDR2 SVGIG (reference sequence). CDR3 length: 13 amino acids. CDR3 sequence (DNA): TGTGCCTGGAGTGTCGGGACTGGGAACACCATATATTTT. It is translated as CAWSVGTGNTIYF.

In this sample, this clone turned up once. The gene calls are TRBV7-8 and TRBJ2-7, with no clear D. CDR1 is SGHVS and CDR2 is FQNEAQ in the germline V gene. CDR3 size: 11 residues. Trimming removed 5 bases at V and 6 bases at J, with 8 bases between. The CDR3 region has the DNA TGTGCCAGCAGCCGAAGCGTCGAGCAGTACTTC. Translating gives CASSRSVEQYF.

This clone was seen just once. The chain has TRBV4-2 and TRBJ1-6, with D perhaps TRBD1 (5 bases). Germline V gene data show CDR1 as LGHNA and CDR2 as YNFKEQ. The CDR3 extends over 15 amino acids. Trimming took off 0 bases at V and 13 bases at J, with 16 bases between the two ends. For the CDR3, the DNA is TGTGCCAGCAGCCAAGATCTTTCGACAGCCGGGCCCCTCCACTTT. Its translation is CASSQDLSTAGPLHF.

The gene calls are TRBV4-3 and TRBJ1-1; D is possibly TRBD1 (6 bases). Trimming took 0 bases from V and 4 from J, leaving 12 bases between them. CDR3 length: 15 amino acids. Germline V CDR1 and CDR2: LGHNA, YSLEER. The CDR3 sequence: CASSQERGIGTEAFF. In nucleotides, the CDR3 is TGCGCCAGCAGCCAAGAGAGGGGGATTGGCACTGAAGCTTTCTTT.

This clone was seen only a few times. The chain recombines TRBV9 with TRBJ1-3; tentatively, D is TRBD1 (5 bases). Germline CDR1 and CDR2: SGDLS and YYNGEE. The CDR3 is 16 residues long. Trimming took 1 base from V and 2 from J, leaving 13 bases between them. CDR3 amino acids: CASSVSQGGPGNTIYF. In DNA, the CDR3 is TGTGCCAGCAGCGTATCGCAGGGAGGGCCTGGAAACACCATATATTTT.

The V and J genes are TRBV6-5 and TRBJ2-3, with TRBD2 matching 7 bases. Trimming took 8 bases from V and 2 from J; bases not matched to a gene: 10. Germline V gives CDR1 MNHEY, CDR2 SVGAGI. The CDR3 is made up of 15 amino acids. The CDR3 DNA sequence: TGTGCCAGCCACCAGGGACTAATTATCACAGATACGCAGTATTTT. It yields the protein CASHQGLIITDTQYF.

The CDR3 DNA is TGTGCCAGCAGCTTGGTAGCGGGGAGATATGAGACCCAGTACTTC. Translating it yields CASSLVAGRYETQYF. The rearrangement uses TRBV5-4 and TRBJ2-5; 8 bases are a match to TRBD2. V lost 0 bases, J lost 5 bases, and 6 bases stayed unmatched. The CDR3 extends over 15 amino acids. Per germline, CDR1 SGHNT and CDR2 YYREEE (reference sequence). The whole variable domain, remainder taken from reference TRBV5-4 and TRBJ2-5, is ETGVTQSPTHLIKTRGQQVTLRCSSQSGHNTVSWYQQALGQGPQFIFQYYREEENGRGNFPPRFSGLQFPNYSSELNVNALELDDSALYLCASSLVAGRYETQYFGPGTRLLVL.

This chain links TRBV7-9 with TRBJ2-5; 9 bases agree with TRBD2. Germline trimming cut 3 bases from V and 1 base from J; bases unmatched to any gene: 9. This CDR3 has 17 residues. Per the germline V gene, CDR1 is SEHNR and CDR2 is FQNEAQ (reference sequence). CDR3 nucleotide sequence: TGTGCCAGCAGCTTGGGGAGCGGGGGGTCGGGCCAAGAGACCCAGTACTTC. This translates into CASSLGSGGSGQETQYF.

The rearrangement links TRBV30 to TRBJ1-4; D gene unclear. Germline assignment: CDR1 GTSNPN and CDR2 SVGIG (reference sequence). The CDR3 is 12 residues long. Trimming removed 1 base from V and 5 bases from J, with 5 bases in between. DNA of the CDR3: TGTGCCTGGAGTGGGCTCAATGAAAAACTGTTTTTT. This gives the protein CAWSGLNEKLFF.

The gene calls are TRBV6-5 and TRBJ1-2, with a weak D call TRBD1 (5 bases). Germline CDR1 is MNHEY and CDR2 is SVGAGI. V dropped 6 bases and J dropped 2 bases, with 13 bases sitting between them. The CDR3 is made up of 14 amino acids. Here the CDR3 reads CASSALTVNYGYTF. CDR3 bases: TGTGCCAGCAGCGCTCTGACAGTAAACTATGGCTACACCTTC.

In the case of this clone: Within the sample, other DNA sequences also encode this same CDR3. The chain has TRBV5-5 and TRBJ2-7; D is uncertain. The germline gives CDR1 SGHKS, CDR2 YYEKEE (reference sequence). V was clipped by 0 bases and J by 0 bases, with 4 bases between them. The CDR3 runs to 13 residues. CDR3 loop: CASSLGSSYEQYF. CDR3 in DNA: TGTGCCAGCAGCTTGGGTAGCTCCTACGAGCAGTACTTC.

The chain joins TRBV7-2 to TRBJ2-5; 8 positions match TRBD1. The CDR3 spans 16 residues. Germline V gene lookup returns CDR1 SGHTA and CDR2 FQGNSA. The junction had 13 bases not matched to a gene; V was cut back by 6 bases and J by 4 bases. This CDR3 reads CASSPMGRGQRETQYF. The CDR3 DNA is TGTGCCAGCAGTCCAATGGGCAGGGGGCAGCGAGAGACCCAGTACTTC.